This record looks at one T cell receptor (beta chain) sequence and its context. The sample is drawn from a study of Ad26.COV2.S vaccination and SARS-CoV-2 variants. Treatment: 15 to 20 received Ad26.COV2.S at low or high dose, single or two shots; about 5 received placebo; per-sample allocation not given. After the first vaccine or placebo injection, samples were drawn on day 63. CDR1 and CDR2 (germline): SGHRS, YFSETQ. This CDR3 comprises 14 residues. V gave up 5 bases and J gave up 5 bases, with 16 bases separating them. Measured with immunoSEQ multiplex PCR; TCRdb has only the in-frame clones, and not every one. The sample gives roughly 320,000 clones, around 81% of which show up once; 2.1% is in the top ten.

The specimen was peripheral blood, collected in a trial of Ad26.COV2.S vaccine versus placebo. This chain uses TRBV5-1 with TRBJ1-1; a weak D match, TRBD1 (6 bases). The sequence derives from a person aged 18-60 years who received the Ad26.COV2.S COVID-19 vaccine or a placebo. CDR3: CASRVNTGNTEAFF. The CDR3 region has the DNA TGCGCCAGCAGAGTCAACACAGGGAATACTGAAGCTTTCTTT.